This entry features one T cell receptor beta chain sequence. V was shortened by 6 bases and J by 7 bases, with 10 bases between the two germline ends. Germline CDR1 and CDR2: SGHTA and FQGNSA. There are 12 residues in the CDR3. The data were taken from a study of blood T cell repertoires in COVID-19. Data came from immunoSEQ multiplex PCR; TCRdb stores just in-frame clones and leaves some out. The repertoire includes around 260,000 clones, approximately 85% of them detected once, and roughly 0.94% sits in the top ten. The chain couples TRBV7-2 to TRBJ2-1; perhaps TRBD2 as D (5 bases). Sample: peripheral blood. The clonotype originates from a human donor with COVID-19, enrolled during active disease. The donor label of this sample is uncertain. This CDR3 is CASSLDWNEQFF. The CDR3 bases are TGTGCCAGCAGTCTGGACTGGAATGAGCAGTTCTTC.